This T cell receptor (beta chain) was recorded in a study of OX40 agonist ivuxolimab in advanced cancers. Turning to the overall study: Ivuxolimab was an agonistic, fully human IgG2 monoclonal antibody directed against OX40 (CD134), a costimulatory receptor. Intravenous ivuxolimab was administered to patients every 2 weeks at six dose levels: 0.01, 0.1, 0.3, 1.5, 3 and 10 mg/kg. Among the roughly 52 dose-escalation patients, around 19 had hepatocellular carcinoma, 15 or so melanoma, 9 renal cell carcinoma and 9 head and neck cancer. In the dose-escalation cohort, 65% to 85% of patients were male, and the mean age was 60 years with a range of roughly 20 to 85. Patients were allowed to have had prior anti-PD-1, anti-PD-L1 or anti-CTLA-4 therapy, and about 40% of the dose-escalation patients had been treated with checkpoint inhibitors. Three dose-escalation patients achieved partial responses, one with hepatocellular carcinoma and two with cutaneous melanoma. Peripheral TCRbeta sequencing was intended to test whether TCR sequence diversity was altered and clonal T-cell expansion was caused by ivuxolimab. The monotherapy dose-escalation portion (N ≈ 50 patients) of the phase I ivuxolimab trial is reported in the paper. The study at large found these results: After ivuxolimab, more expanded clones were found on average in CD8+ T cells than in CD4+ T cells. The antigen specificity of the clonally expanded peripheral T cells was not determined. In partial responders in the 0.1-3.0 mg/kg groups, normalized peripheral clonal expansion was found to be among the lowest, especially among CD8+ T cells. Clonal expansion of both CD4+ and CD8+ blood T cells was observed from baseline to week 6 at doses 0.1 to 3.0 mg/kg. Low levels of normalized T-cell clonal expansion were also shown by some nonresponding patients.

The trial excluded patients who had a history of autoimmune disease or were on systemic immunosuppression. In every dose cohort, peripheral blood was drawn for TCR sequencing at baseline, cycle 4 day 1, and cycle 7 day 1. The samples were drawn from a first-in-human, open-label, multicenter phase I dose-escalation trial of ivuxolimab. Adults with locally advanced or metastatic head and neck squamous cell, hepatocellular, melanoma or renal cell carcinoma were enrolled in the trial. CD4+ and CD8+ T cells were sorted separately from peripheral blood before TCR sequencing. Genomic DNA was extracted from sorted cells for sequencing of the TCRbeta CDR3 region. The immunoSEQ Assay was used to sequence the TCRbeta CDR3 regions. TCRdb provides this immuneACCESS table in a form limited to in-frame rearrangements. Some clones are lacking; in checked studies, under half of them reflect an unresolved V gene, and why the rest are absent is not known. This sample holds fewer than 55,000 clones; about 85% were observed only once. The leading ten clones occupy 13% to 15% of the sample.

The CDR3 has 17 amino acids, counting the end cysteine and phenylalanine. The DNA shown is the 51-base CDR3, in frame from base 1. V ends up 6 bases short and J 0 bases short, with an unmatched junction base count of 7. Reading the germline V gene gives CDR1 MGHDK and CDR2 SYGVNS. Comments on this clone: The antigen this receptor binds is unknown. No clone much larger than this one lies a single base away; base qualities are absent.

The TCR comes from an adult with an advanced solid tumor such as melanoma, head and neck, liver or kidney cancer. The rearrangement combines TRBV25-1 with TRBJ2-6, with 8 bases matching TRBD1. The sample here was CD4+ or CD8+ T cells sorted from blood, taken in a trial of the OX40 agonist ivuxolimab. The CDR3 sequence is CASRDETGASGANVLTF. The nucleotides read TGTGCCAGCAGAGATGAGACAGGGGCCTCTGGGGCCAACGTCCTGACTTTC. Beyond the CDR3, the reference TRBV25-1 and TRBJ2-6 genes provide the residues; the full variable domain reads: EADIYQTPRYLVIGTGKKITLECSQTMGHDKMYWYQQDPGMELHLIHYSYGVNSTEKGDLSSESTVSRIRTEHFPLTLESARPSHTSQYLCASRDETGASGANVLTFGAGSRLTVL.